This paragraph covers one T cell receptor beta chain sequence. An end of the junction does not agree with germline; a read error may underlie this. These data come from a study of molecular identifiers for immune sequencing clone quantification. Germline V gene data show CDR1 as LGHDT and CDR2 as YNNKEL (reference sequence). This CDR3 spans 15 amino acids. TCRdb re-called the PCR reads with MiXCR, one entry per CDR3 protein. In the table there are about 97,000 distinct CDR3 sequences, less than 35% of which are singletons. Sorting was used to obtain naive CD8 T cells (CD8+CD4-CCR7+CD45RA+). This chain uses TRBV3-1 with TRBJ1-2; no reliable D call. Sequenced: naive CD8+ T cells from blood, with Jurkat cell RNA spiked in. Subset defined: FACS-sorted CD8+CD4-CCR7+CD45RA+ naive T cells. This clonotype was sampled from a human donor in good health. Some libraries in this study had Jurkat cell RNA spiked in. The CDR3 DNA reads TGTGCCTGCAGCCAACTACCCCGGAGGGCGGAAGGCTACACCTTC. This codes for CACSQLPRRAEGYTF.